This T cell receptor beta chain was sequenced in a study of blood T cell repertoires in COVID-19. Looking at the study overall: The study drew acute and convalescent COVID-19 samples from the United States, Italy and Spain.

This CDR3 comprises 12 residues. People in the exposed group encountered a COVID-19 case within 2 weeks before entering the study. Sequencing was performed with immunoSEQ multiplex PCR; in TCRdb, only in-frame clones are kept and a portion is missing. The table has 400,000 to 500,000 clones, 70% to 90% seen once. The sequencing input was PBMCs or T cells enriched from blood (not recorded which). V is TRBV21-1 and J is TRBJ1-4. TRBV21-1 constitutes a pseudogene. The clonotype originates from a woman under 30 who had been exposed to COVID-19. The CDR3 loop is CASSKVRGKLFF. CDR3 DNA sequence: TGTGCCAGCAGCAAAGTCCGGGGAAAACTGTTTTTT.